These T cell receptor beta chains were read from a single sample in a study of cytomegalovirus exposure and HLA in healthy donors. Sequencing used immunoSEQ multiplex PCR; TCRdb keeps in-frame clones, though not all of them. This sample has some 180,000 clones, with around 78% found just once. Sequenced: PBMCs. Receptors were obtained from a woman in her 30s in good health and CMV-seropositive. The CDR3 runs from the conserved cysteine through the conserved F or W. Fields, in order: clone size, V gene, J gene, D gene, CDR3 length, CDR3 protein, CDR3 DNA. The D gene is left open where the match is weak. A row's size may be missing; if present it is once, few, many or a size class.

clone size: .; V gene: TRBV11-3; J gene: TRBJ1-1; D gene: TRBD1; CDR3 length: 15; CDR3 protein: CASSLETGLNTEAFF; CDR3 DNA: TGTGCCAGCAGCTTAGAGACAGGGCTGAACACTGAAGCTTTCTTT
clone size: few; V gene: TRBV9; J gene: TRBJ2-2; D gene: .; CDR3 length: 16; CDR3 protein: CASSVELAVNTGELFF; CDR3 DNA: TGTGCCAGCAGCGTAGAGTTAGCGGTGAACACCGGGGAGCTGTTTTTT
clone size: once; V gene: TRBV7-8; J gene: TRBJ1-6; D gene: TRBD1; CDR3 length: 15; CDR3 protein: CASSWQGGDNSPLHF; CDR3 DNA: TGTGCCAGCAGCTGGCAGGGGGGAGATAATTCACCCCTCCACTTT
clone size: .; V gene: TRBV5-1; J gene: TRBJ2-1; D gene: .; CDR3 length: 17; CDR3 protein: CASSLGSIWAGGNEQFF; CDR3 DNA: TGCGCCAGCAGCTTGGGATCTATATGGGCAGGAGGCAATGAGCAGTTCTTC
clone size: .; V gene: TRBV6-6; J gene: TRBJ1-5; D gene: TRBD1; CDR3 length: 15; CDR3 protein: CASSRTGGGNQPQHF; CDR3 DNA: TGTGCCAGCAGCCGGACAGGGGGCGGCAATCAGCCCCAGCATTTT
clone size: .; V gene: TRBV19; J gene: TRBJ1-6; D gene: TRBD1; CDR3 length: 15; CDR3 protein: CASSPQTGGESPLHF; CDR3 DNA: TGTGCCAGTAGTCCGCAGACAGGGGGCGAGTCACCCCTCCACTTT
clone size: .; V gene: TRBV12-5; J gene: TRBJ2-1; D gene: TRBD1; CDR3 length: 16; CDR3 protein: CASGLVIGTGGLEQFF; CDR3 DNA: TGTGCTAGTGGTTTGGTAATCGGGACAGGGGGCCTTGAGCAGTTCTTC
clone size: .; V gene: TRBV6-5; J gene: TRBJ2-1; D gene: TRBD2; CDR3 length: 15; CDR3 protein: CASSYLLADYNEQFF; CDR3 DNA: TGTGCCAGCAGTTACTTGCTAGCGGACTACAATGAGCAGTTCTTC
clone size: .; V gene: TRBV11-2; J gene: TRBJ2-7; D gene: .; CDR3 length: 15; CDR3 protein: CASSLGRGPLYEQYF; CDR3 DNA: TGTGCCAGCAGCTTAGGCAGGGGTCCCCTCTACGAGCAGTACTTC
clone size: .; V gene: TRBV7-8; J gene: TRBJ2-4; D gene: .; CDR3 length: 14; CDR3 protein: CASSLEVRGYIQYF; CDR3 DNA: TGTGCCAGCAGCTTAGAAGTGAGGGGGTACATTCAGTACTTC
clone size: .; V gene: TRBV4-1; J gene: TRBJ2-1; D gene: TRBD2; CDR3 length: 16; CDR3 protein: CASSQGSGFQREEQFF; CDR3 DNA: TGCGCCAGCAGCCAAGGTAGCGGGTTCCAACGGGAAGAGCAGTTCTTC
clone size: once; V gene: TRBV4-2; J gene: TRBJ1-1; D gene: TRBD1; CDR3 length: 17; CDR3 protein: CASSRGGTGRGNTEAFF; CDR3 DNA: TGTGCCAGCAGCCGAGGAGGGACAGGGAGAGGGAACACTGAAGCTTTCTTT
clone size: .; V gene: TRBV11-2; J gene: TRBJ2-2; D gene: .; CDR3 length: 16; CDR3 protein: CASSSDSGRVGGELFF; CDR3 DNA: TGTGCCAGCAGCTCAGACAGCGGAAGGGTTGGCGGGGAGCTGTTTTTT
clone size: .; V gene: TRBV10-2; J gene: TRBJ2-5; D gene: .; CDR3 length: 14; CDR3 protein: CASSVGGPQETQYF; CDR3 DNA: TGCGCCAGCAGTGTCGGAGGACCCCAAGAGACCCAGTACTTC
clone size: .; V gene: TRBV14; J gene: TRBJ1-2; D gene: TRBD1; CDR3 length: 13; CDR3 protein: CASSRSGGDGYTF; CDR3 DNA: TGTGCCAGCAGTCGATCAGGGGGCGATGGCTACACCTTC
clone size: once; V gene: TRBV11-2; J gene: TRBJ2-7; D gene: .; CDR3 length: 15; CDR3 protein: CASSSRPSGEHEQYF; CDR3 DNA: TGTGCCAGCAGCAGCCGACCCAGCGGTGAGCACGAGCAGTACTTC
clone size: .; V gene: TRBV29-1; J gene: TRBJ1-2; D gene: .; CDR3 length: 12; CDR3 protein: CTLKDGDYGYTF; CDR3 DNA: TGCACCCTAAAGGACGGGGACTATGGCTACACCTTC
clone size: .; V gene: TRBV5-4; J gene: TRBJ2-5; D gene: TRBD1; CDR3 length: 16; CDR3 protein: CASSLASRTGEETQYF; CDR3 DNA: TGTGCCAGCAGCTTGGCATCCCGGACAGGGGAAGAGACCCAGTACTTC
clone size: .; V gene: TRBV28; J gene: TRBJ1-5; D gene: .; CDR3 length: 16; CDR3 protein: CASSFEGGFSNQPQHF; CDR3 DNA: TGTGCCAGCAGTTTTGAGGGGGGGTTCAGCAATCAGCCCCAGCATTTT
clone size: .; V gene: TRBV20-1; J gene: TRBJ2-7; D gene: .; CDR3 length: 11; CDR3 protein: CSARQGYEQYF; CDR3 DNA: TGCAGTGCTCGCCAGGGGTACGAGCAGTACTTC
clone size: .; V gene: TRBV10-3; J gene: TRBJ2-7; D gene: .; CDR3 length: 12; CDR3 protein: CAISVNHYEQYF; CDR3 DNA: TGTGCCATCAGTGTCAATCATTACGAGCAGTACTTC
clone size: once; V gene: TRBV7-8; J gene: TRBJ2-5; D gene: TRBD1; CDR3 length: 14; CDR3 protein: CASSLGQGEETQYF; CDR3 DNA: TGTGCCAGCAGCTTAGGACAGGGCGAAGAGACCCAGTACTTC
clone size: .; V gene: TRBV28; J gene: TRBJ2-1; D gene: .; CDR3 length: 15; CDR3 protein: CASRRGRILYNEQFF; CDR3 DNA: TGTGCCAGCCGGAGGGGGCGGATACTGTACAATGAGCAGTTCTTC
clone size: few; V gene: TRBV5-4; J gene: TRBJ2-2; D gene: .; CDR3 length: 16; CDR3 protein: CASSSAIDRTTGELFF; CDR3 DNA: TGTGCCAGCAGCTCTGCTATCGACAGGACCACCGGGGAGCTGTTTTTT
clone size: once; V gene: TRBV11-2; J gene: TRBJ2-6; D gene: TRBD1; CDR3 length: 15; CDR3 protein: CASSLTGAGANVLTF; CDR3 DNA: TGTGCCAGCAGCCTAACAGGGGCAGGGGCCAACGTCCTGACTTTC
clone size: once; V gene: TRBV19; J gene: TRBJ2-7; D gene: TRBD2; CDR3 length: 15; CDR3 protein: CASRIRTSGTYEQYF; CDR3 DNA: TGTGCCAGTAGAATACGGACTAGCGGAACCTACGAGCAGTACTTC
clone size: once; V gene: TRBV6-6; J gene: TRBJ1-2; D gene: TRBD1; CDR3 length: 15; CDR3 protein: CASSLGGQASYGYTF; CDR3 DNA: TGTGCCAGCAGTCTCGGCGGACAGGCCTCCTATGGCTACACCTTC
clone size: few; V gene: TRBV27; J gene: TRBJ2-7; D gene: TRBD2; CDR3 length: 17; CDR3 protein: CASSPRTSGRVSGEQYF; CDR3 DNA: TGTGCCAGCAGTCCTCGGACTAGCGGGAGAGTTTCGGGGGAGCAGTACTTC
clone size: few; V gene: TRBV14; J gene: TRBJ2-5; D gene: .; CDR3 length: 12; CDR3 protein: CASSHNEETQYF; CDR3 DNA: TGTGCCAGCAGCCACAACGAGGAGACCCAGTACTTC
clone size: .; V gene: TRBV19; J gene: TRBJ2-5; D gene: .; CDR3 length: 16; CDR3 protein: CASSIVGGGSGETQYF; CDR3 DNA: TGTGCCAGTAGTATAGTAGGCGGGGGCTCCGGGGAGACCCAGTACTTC
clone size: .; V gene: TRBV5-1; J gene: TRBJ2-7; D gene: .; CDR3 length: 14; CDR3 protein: CASSWAGAEDEQYF; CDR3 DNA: TGCGCCAGCAGCTGGGCCGGCGCTGAAGACGAGCAGTACTTC
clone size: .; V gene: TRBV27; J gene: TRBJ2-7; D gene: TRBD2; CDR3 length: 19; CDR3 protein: CASSPPFQVAGGYSYEQYF; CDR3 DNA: TGTGCCAGCAGTCCTCCCTTTCAGGTAGCGGGGGGGTACTCCTACGAGCAGTACTTC
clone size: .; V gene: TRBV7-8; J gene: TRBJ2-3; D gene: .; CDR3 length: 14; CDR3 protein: CASSPAEGADTQYF; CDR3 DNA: TGTGCCAGCAGCCCGGCCGAGGGGGCAGATACGCAGTATTTT
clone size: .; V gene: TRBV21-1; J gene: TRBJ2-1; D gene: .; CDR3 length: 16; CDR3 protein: CASSNRGQSFYNEQFF; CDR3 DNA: TGTGCCAGCAGCAACAGGGGACAGTCTTTCTACAATGAGCAGTTCTTC
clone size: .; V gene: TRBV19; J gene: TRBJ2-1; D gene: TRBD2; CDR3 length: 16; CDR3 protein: CASSSSGTSGANEQFF; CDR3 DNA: TGTGCCAGTAGTTCCTCCGGGACTAGCGGGGCCAATGAGCAGTTCTTC